These 19 T cell receptor beta chains came from one sample sequenced in a study. TCRdb reanalysed the RT-PCR reads using MiXCR and keeps one entry per CDR3 protein. The data contain 650,000 to 800,000 distinct CDR3 sequences, over 12% of them singletons. Input material: memory CD4+ T cells from blood. These receptors came from a female donor in good health, serving as a healthy control.

The table lists this clonotype with many counts. This chain uses TRBV6-6 with TRBJ2-3, with 8 bases aligning to TRBD2. V lost 2 bases, J lost 4 bases, and 5 bases stayed unmatched. Per the germline V gene, CDR1 is MNHNY and CDR2 is SVGAGI (reference sequence). The CDR3 spans 15 residues. CDR3 amino acids: CASSYGGGGPDTQYF. As DNA, the CDR3 is TGTGCCAGCAGTTACGGGGGCGGGGGGCCAGATACGCAGTATTTT.

The table lists this clonotype with many counts. The chain combines TRBV15 with TRBJ2-5; TRBD1 matches 8 bases. Germline V gene data show CDR1 as LNHNV and CDR2 as YYDKDF (reference sequence). The CDR3 totals 15 residues. The ends lost 5 bases at V and 4 bases at J; junction bases unmatched: 9. CDR3 sequence: CATSFRQGNGETQYF. CDR3 nucleotide sequence: TGTGCCACCAGCTTCCGACAGGGGAATGGAGAGACCCAGTACTTC. The complete variable domain, with remaining parts taken from reference TRBV15 and TRBJ2-5, reads DAMVIQNPRYQVTQFGKPVTLSCSQTLNHNVMYWYQQKSSQAPKLLFHYYDKDFNNEADTPDNFQSRRPNTSFCFLDIRSPGLGDTAMYLCATSFRQGNGETQYFGPGTRLLVL.

This sequence joins TRBV5-1 and TRBJ2-7; D is possibly TRBD1 or TRBD2 (6 bases each). Germline CDR1 SGHRS, CDR2 YFSETQ. Between the trimmed V and J ends, which lost 0 bases and 4 bases, there was a span of 14 bases. The CDR3 covers 15 residues. The CDR3 region has the DNA TGCGCCAGCAGCTTGGAGGGGGGCAACGATTACGAGCAGTACTTC. This codes for CASSLEGGNDYEQYF.

There are many counts of this clonotype. CDR3 region: CAWSVQGTEAFF. CDR3 sequence (DNA): TGTGCCTGGAGTGTACAGGGCACTGAAGCTTTCTTT. The V and J genes are TRBV30 and TRBJ1-1; TRBD1 is a possible D gene (6 bases). V lost 0 bases to trimming and J lost 4 bases, with 6 bases between them. CDR1 and CDR2 from the germline V gene are GTSNPN and SVGIG (reference sequence). This CDR3 region has 12 residues.

The sample holds many counts of this clonotype. The V and J genes are TRBV7-2 and TRBJ2-7; D is undetermined. The V and J ends lost 1 base and 0 bases respectively, with 7 bases between them. The CDR3 length is 14 residues. Germline-derived CDR1 and CDR2 are SGHTA and FQGNSA. The CDR3 nucleotides are TGTGCCAGCAGCTTAGATGGCGCCTCCTACGAGCAGTACTTC. Amino acid sequence: CASSLDGASYEQYF.

The rearrangement joins TRBV7-2 to TRBJ1-2; tentatively, D is TRBD1 (5 bases). CDR1 is SGHTA and CDR2 is FQGNSA in the germline V gene. V was shortened by 1 base and J by 8 bases, with 11 bases between the two germline ends. This CDR3 has 13 amino acids. The CDR3 sequence is CASSLGGSRGYTF. Written as DNA, the CDR3 is TGTGCCAGCAGCTTAGGGGGGTCTAGGGGCTACACCTTC.

This clonotype was seen ten or more times. The V call is TRBV30, the J call TRBJ1-1; D not resolved. Trimming stripped 4 bases from V and 1 base from J, with 16 bases between. Germline V gene lookup returns CDR1 GTSNPN and CDR2 SVGIG (reference sequence). The CDR3 contains 15 residues. The CDR3 sequence is CAWNNLYGRNTEAFF. As DNA, the CDR3 is TGTGCCTGGAATAATCTGTACGGAAGGAACACTGAAGCTTTCTTT. Filled out from reference TRBV30 and TRBJ1-1, the complete variable domain reads SQTIHQWPATLVQPVGSPLSLECTVEGTSNPNLYWYRQAAGRGLQLLFYSVGIGQISSEVPQNLSASRPQDRQFILSSKKLLLSDSGFYLCAWNNLYGRNTEAFFGQGTRLTVV.

The J gene is TRBJ1-4, the V gene TRBV24-1; D possibly corresponds to TRBD1 (5 bases). CDR3 length: 16 amino acids. Germline loops: CDR1 KGHDR, CDR2 SFDVKD. The V end lost 4 bases, the J end lost 2 bases, and 13 bases lay between the germline ends. The CDR3 here is CATSDGGRFTNEKLFF. The CDR3 nucleotides are TGTGCCACCAGTGACGGGGGGAGATTCACTAATGAAAAACTGTTTTTT.

This clonotype was detected a few times. The chain links TRBV6-5 to TRBJ1-1, with D perhaps matching TRBD1 (5 bases). Germline CDR1 and CDR2: MNHEY and SVGAGI. Trimming stripped 0 bases from V and 0 bases from J, with 11 bases between. This CDR3 region has 16 residues. DNA of the CDR3: TGTGCCAGCAGTTACTCGTCCGGGGGGTTGAACACTGAAGCTTTCTTT. This encodes CASSYSSGGLNTEAFF.

This clonotype has a handful of counts. The V gene is TRBV20-1, the J gene TRBJ1-6, with 8 positions matching TRBD1. CDR3 length: 16 residues. Germline-derived CDR1 and CDR2 are DFQATT and SNEGSKA (reference sequence). V was pared by 1 base and J by 4 bases, with 6 bases of the junction left unmatched. CDR3 coding DNA: TGCAGTGCTAGAGGAGGGACAGGTTCTTATAATTCACCCCTCCACTTT. Amino acids: CSARGGTGSYNSPLHF.

This clonotype has only a few counts. This sequence joins TRBV5-1 and TRBJ2-2; 7 bases match TRBD2. Germline assignment: CDR1 SGHRS and CDR2 YFSETQ. With 2 bases clipped from V and 7 bases from J, the junction kept 8 bases outside the gene matches. The CDR3 has 15 amino acids. DNA of the CDR3: TGCGCCAGCAGCTTAAGCGGGGCCGCGGGCGGGGAGCTGTTTTTT. It yields the protein CASSLSGAAGGELFF. Variable domain in full (rest from reference TRBV5-1 and TRBJ2-2): KAGVTQTPRYLIKTRGQQVTLSCSPISGHRSVSWYQQTPGQGLQFLFEYFSETQRNKGNFPGRFSGRQFSNSRSEMNVSTLELGDSALYLCASSLSGAAGGELFFGEGSRLTVL.

There are a few counts of this clonotype. The chain carries TRBV2 and TRBJ2-4; D call uncertain. Germline V gene lookup returns CDR1 SNHLY and CDR2 FYNNEI. The CDR3 is 16 residues long. The V gene lost 5 bases and the J gene lost 1 base, with 15 bases spanning the gap. CDR3 DNA sequence: TGTGCCAGCAGTAATAGGCAGTTTGGTGCCAAAAACATTCAGTACTTC. This sequence encodes CASSNRQFGAKNIQYF.

The chain links TRBV7-2 to TRBJ2-4; perhaps TRBD2 as D (5 bases). The germline CDR1 and CDR2 sequences are SGHTA and FQGNSA. The V end was cut by 5 bases, the J end by 0 bases, with 11 bases between. This CDR3 region has 15 residues. The CDR3 DNA reads as TGTGCCAGCAGCGAAAGCGGAGTAGCCAAAAACATTCAGTACTTC. Its protein is CASSESGVAKNIQYF.

The chain combines TRBV20-1 with TRBJ1-5; a possible D gene is TRBD1 (5 bases). This CDR3 contains 16 residues. CDR1 is DFQATT and CDR2 is SNEGSKA in the germline V gene (reference sequence). The V and J ends lost 5 bases and 1 base respectively, with 18 bases between them. DNA of the CDR3: TGCAGTGCTGAGGAACTGGGGGGTAGGAGCAATCAGCCCCAGCATTTT. Amino acids: CSAEELGGRSNQPQHF.

This clonotype was observed a handful of times. The V gene is TRBV20-1, the J gene TRBJ2-7; D uncertain. V was trimmed by 5 bases and J by 0 bases, leaving 14 bases between them. CDR3 length: 14 residues. Looked up from germline, CDR1 is DFQATT and CDR2 is SNEGSKA (reference sequence). CDR3 sequence reads: CSAPPDRTSYEQYF. CDR3 DNA sequence: TGCAGTGCTCCTCCGGACCGTACCTCCTACGAGCAGTACTTC.

This clonotype was seen a few times. The genes are TRBV6-5 and TRBJ1-2, with 9 bases that match TRBD1. The CDR3 consists of 14 residues. J gave up 11 bases and V 6 bases, and 13 bases lay outside the gene matches. CDR1 MNHEY and CDR2 SVGAGI come from the germline V gene. The CDR3 region is CASSKTGTGIDYTF. In nucleotides, the CDR3 is TGTGCCAGCAGCAAAACCGGGACAGGGATTGATTACACCTTC.

This clonotype was observed a few times. This chain links TRBV4-3 with TRBJ2-7, with D hard to call. Trimming left V 0 bases short and J 6 bases short, with 15 bases between. CDR1 LGHNA and CDR2 YSLEER come from the germline V gene. The CDR3 covers 15 residues. CDR3 loop: CASSQDPLAAPEQYF. The DNA of the CDR3 is TGCGCCAGCAGCCAAGATCCGTTGGCAGCCCCCGAGCAGTACTTC.

V gene TRBV10-3 combines with J gene TRBJ2-1, with TRBD2 matching over 11 bases. This CDR3 spans 16 amino acids. The V gene's germline CDR1 is ENHRY and CDR2 SYGVKD. The junction had 9 bases not matched to a gene; V was cut back by 8 bases and J by 3 bases. CDR3 sequence: CAIGLRLAGSYNEQFF. For the CDR3, the DNA is TGTGCCATCGGACTGAGACTAGCGGGGAGCTACAATGAGCAGTTCTTC.

This clonotype was recorded at least ten times. The gene calls are TRBV7-2 and TRBJ2-7; 8 nucleotides agree with TRBD2. The CDR3 totals 17 residues. V trimming: 7 bases; J trimming: 6 bases; junction bases outside the gene matches: 20. The germline CDR1 and CDR2 sequences are SGHTA and FQGNSA. CDR3 sequence reads: CASTSLAGSRSRAEQYF. For the CDR3, the DNA is TGTGCCAGCACCTCTTTAGCGGGGTCGAGGTCGCGTGCCGAGCAGTACTTC.